Sequencing of this TCR beta chain was carried out in a study of patients and donors after allogeneic stem cell transplantation (dated by TCRdb to the early 2020s). On this clonotype itself: The clone's antigen remains unknown. No base quality information exists; no much larger clone differs at one position.

Library creation used RT-PCR. Instrument used: NextSeq 550. TCRdb reran the public reads through fastp at Q25 and MiXCR, keeping productive beta chains. Each entry merges the rows of one CDR3 protein and shows their most common DNA and genes. The sample table lists about 410,000 distinct CDR3 sequences, 16% of them with a count of one. Roughly 7.2% of the sample belongs to the ten largest clones. The TCR sequence derives from a human donor who was either an allogeneic HSCT recipient or a stem cell or donor lymphocyte infusion donor (not recorded which). It is not recorded whose cells these are; they may come from a transplant donor. Source material: blood, either unsorted or a sorted T cell fraction (not recorded which).

This receptor carries the CDR3 CASSTAGLQSLYEQYF. The DNA sequence is as follows: TGCGCCAGCAGCACAGCGGGACTTCAATCTCTCTACGAGCAGTACTTC. In this chain, TRBV5-1 is recombined with TRBJ2-7; 7 bases in the junction line up with TRBD2. The CDR1 and CDR2 encoded by the germline V gene are SGHRS and YFSETQ. V and J are trimmed by 4 bases and 3 bases, and the gene matches miss 13 bases of the junction. The CDR3, from cysteine to phenylalanine, totals 16 residues. CDR3 DNA only is kept here, 48 bases in frame from base 1. The reference TRBV5-1 and TRBJ2-7 proteins fill in what lies around the CDR3, so the full variable domain reads KAGVTQTPRYLIKTRGQQVTLSCSPISGHRSVSWYQQTPGQGLQFLFEYFSETQRNKGNFPGRFSGRQFSNSRSEMNVSTLELGDSALYLCASSTAGLQSLYEQYFGPGTRLTVT.